One sample yielded the 15 T cell receptor beta chains listed below, sequenced in a study. TCRdb used MiXCR to reprocess the RT-PCR reads, holding one entry per CDR3 protein. The data show about 700,000 distinct CDR3 sequences, more than 13% seen once. What was sequenced was memory CD4+ T cells from blood. Receptors were obtained from a female donor in good health, serving as a healthy control.

This chain joins TRBV7-9 and TRBJ1-1; D gene uncertain. The germline V and J ends were trimmed by 0 bases and 1 base, with 9 bases remaining between them. CDR3 size: 15 residues. Germline V gene sequence: CDR1 SEHNR, CDR2 FQNEAQ (reference sequence). The CDR3 DNA is TGTGCCAGCAGCTTAGCTGCAGTTTCGAACACTGAAGCTTTCTTT. Its translation is CASSLAAVSNTEAFF.

With respect to this clonotype: One base away lies a much larger clone, so this may be a sequencing read error. The rearrangement joins TRBV12-3 or TRBV12-4 to TRBJ1-2; maybe TRBD1 (6 bases). The CDR3 loop spans 13 amino acids. V was pared by 6 bases and J by 4 bases, with 12 bases between. This CDR3 is CASRHTGLYGYTF. For the CDR3, the DNA is TGTGCCAGCAGACACACAGGGCTCTATGGCTACACCTTC.

This clonotype was seen repeatedly, ten times or more. The gene calls are TRBV24-1 and TRBJ2-5; D gene uncertain. CDR3 size: 13 residues. V was shortened by 4 bases and J by 2 bases, with 7 bases between the two germline ends. CDR1 is KGHDR and CDR2 is SFDVKD in the germline V gene. DNA for the CDR3: TGTGCCACCAGTGACCAGAGACAAGAGACCCAGTACTTC. Protein sequence: CATSDQRQETQYF.

Notes on this clonotype: This may come from a read error, since a much larger clone is one base off. The rearrangement links TRBV28 to TRBJ2-1, with 8 bases lining up with TRBD1. The germline V gene encodes CDR1 MDHEN and CDR2 SYDVKM. V shed 7 bases and J 13 bases; nucleotides not matched to a gene: 21. CDR3 length: 16 amino acids. For the CDR3, the DNA is TGTGCCAGCAAACCAGGGGGCTTAAGGAGGGGAGAGACCCAGTTCTTC. It yields the protein CASKPGGLRRGETQFF.

This clonotype was detected ten times or more. V is TRBV10-3 and J is TRBJ2-1; D unclear. This CDR3 has 14 amino acids. Germline V gene sequence: CDR1 ENHRY, CDR2 SYGVKD. V was shortened by 8 bases and J by 0 bases, with 11 bases between the two germline ends. The CDR3 spells CAIALASSYNEQFF. CDR3 bases: TGTGCCATCGCACTGGCGAGCTCCTACAATGAGCAGTTCTTC.

A few counts support this clonotype. The chain links TRBV28 to TRBJ2-3; 9 bases match TRBD1. V shed 4 bases, J shed 4 bases, and the junction held 9 bases outside the gene matches. Germline V lookup: CDR1 MDHEN, CDR2 SYDVKM. This CDR3 is 16 amino acids long. CDR3 bases: TGTGCCAGCAGTTGGGTGGACAGGGGAGGCCCAGATACGCAGTATTTT. This codes for CASSWVDRGGPDTQYF.

The table lists this clonotype with many counts. The chain carries TRBV6-5 and TRBJ1-1, with a possible D match to TRBD1 (6 bases). Trimming stripped 0 bases from V and 0 bases from J, with 8 bases between. CDR3 length: 15 amino acids. CDR1 MNHEY and CDR2 SVGAGI come from the germline V gene. The CDR3 nucleotides read TGTGCCAGCAGTTACTCAGGGGGAATGAACACTGAAGCTTTCTTT. Protein: CASSYSGGMNTEAFF.

The chain recombines TRBV28 with TRBJ1-4, with 9 bases aligning to TRBD1. V was clipped by 6 bases and J by 11 bases; unmatched bases: 10. The length of the CDR3 is 14 residues. Per the germline V gene, CDR1 is MDHEN and CDR2 is SYDVKM. The CDR3: CASRTGQGIPKLFF. The CDR3 nucleotides read TGTGCCAGCAGAACAGGACAGGGGATCCCTAAACTGTTTTTT.

This clonotype was observed a few times. The chain uses TRBV2 and TRBJ2-1, with D possibly matching TRBD1 (5 bases). There are 15 residues in the CDR3. With 5 bases removed from V and 9 bases from J, the gap between germline ends came to 20 bases. Germline lookup yields CDR1 SNHLY and CDR2 FYNNEI. CDR3 DNA: TGTGCCAGCAGTCCTGGGTTTAGCCAGGGTAGTGAGCAGTTCTTC. This encodes CASSPGFSQGSEQFF. Looking up the rest from reference TRBV2 and TRBJ2-1 gives the full variable domain: EPEVTQTPSHQVTQMGQEVILRCVPISNHLYFYWYRQILGQKVEFLVSFYNNEISEKSEIFDDQFSVERPDGSNFTLKIRSTKLEDSAMYFCASSPGFSQGSEQFFGPGTRLTVL.

The chain employs TRBV20-1 and TRBJ1-3; possible D gene TRBD1, 6 bases. The CDR3 is made up of 15 amino acids. The V and J ends lost 3 bases and 2 bases respectively, with 14 bases between them. CDR1 DFQATT and CDR2 SNEGSKA come from the germline V gene (reference sequence). The CDR3 is CSASVVRQAGNTIYF. As DNA, the CDR3 is TGCAGTGCTAGCGTAGTCCGACAGGCTGGAAACACCATATATTTT.

This chain uses TRBV5-6 with TRBJ2-7, with D possibly TRBD2 on 6 matching bases. There are 15 residues in the CDR3. V was clipped by 5 bases and J by 3 bases, with 18 bases between them. Germline values: CDR1 SGHDT, CDR2 YYEEEE. The CDR3 bases are TGTGCCAGCAGGGCTCTAGCGAGAGTTTACTACGAGCAGTACTTC. Amino acid sequence: CASRALARVYYEQYF.

There are many counts of this clonotype. The V gene is TRBV12-3 or TRBV12-4, the J gene TRBJ1-1, with TRBD1 matching over 7 bases. V lost 6 bases and J lost 2; bases outside the gene matches: 9. The CDR3 loop spans 15 amino acids. The CDR3: CASSPKQGLNTEAFF. CDR3 coding DNA: TGTGCCAGCAGCCCGAAACAGGGGCTTAACACTGAAGCTTTCTTT.

J is TRBJ2-7 and V is TRBV5-1; D unresolved. V lost 2 bases and J lost 0, with 9 bases in between. Germline CDR1 SGHRS, CDR2 YFSETQ. The CDR3 is 14 residues long. CDR3 loop: CASSFQASSYEQYF. The DNA for the CDR3 is TGCGCCAGCAGCTTCCAGGCGAGCTCCTACGAGCAGTACTTC.

The table lists this clonotype with a few counts. The V call is TRBV20-1, the J call TRBJ2-1, with TRBD2 matching over 9 bases. Trimming at V came to 5 bases and at J to 7 bases, leaving 9 bases not matched to a gene. CDR1 is DFQATT and CDR2 is SNEGSKA in the germline V gene (reference sequence). This CDR3 contains 14 residues. CDR3 protein: CSAHPGLAYNEQFF. Here the CDR3 DNA reads TGCAGTGCTCATCCGGGACTAGCTTATAATGAGCAGTTCTTC.

In this sample, this clonotype turned up a few times. The chain couples TRBV7-9 to TRBJ1-2; 8 nucleotides align to TRBD1. The CDR3 has 14 residues. The trim removed 5 bases at V and 4 bases at J, leaving 6 bases unmatched. Per the germline V gene, CDR1 is SEHNR and CDR2 is FQNEAQ (reference sequence). The CDR3 loop is CASSLDREAYGYTF. In nucleotides, the CDR3 is TGTGCCAGCAGCCTGGACAGGGAGGCCTATGGCTACACCTTC. Based on the CDR3 plus reference TRBV7-9 and TRBJ1-2, the full variable domain is DTGVSQNPRHKITKRGQNVTFRCDPISEHNRLYWYRQTLGQGPEFLTYFQNEAQLEKSRLLSDRFSAERPKGSFSTLEIQRTEQGDSAMYLCASSLDREAYGYTFGSGTRLTVV.